The 23 T cell receptor beta chains below all came from one sample that was sequenced in a study of Tregs in tolerant kidney transplant recipients. Only in-frame clones appear in the TCRdb table, and some are missing; sequencing was by immunoSEQ multiplex PCR. The repertoire includes some 110,000 clones, approximately 90% of them detected once, and approximately 0.59% sits in the top ten. Sample: CD4+ T cells from blood. The source of these receptors is a human donor in good health.

This chain connects TRBV2 to TRBJ2-1, with D possibly being TRBD2 (6 bases). V was trimmed by 6 bases and J by 7 bases, leaving 13 bases between them. Per germline, CDR1 SNHLY and CDR2 FYNNEI. The length of the CDR3 is 13 residues. The CDR3 reads CASRGTVGNEQFF. The CDR3, as DNA: TGTGCCAGCAGGGGGACTGTGGGAAATGAGCAGTTCTTC.

The rearrangement joins TRBV4-2 to TRBJ2-3; weak D call: TRBD2 (6 bases). Trimming stripped 4 bases from V and 1 base from J, with 15 bases between. Germline V CDR1 and CDR2: LGHNA, YNFKEQ. CDR3 length equals 16 residues. The CDR3 DNA follows: TGTGCCAGCAGCCCCCCGGAGGGCGTTCGCACAGATACGCAGTATTTT. Its translation is CASSPPEGVRTDTQYF.

This chain connects TRBV7-2 to TRBJ2-2; D possibly corresponds to TRBD1 (6 bases). Trimming cost V 5 bases and J 4 bases, with 11 bases left between them. In germline, CDR1 is SGHTA, CDR2 FQGNSA. This CDR3 comprises 14 residues. For the CDR3, the DNA is TGTGCCAGCAGCGTTATCAGGGGCACCGGGGAGCTGTTTTTT. Translating it yields CASSVIRGTGELFF.

The CDR3 spells CASSQDALATDTQYF. The CDR3 DNA reads as TGTGCCAGCAGCCAAGACGCGCTAGCAACAGATACGCAGTATTTT. The V call is TRBV4-2, the J call TRBJ2-3, with D tentatively TRBD2 (5 bases). V was pared by 0 bases and J by 3 bases, with 10 bases between. The CDR3 is made up of 15 amino acids. Germline V gene lookup returns CDR1 LGHNA and CDR2 YNFKEQ.

The chain employs TRBV18 and TRBJ1-5; no firm D call. V dropped 2 bases and J dropped 2 bases, with 10 bases sitting between them. This CDR3 is built from 15 residues. Per germline, CDR1 KGHSH and CDR2 LQKENI. The CDR3 here is CASSPTMAGNQPQHF. The DNA for the CDR3 is TGTGCCAGCTCACCAACAATGGCAGGCAATCAGCCCCAGCATTTT.

This chain connects TRBV29-1 to TRBJ2-3; 10 nucleotides line up with TRBD2. The junction had 13 bases not matched to a gene; V was cut back by 5 bases and J by 5 bases. Germline V gene sequence: CDR1 SQVTM, CDR2 ANQGSEA. This CDR3 is 16 amino acids long. The CDR3: CSVIWLAGAVVDTQYF. The CDR3 nucleotides are TGCAGCGTTATCTGGCTAGCGGGAGCAGTGGTAGATACGCAGTATTTT.

The CDR3 sequence: CASSDASPGRLHF. CDR3 bases: TGTGCCAGCAGTGACGCCTCCCCGGGACGTCTCCACTTT. The chain uses TRBV6-1 and TRBJ1-6; D may be TRBD1 (5 bases). CDR3 length: 13 amino acids. V lost 3 bases to trimming and J lost 16 bases, with 16 bases between them. Germline values: CDR1 MNHNS, CDR2 SASEGT.

Only one count was recorded for this clone. The CDR3, as DNA: TGCAGCGTTGGGACGCTGAGACAGGGGGCGTTCGGCTACACCTTC. This encodes CSVGTLRQGAFGYTF. The J gene is TRBJ1-2, the V gene TRBV29-1, with TRBD1 matching over 10 bases. The length of the CDR3 is 15 residues. The germline V gene has CDR1 SQVTM and CDR2 ANQGSEA. With 4 bases clipped from V and 8 bases from J, the junction kept 13 bases outside the gene matches.

V is TRBV2 and J is TRBJ1-1, with 11 bases aligning to TRBD1. From germline, CDR1 is SNHLY and CDR2 FYNNEI. The CDR3 covers 17 residues. The V and J ends lost 10 bases and 3 bases, in that order; junction bases with no gene match: 16. Written as DNA, the CDR3 is TGTGCCACCCGAGGAAGGACAGGGGGCATTCTGGACACTGAAGCTTTCTTT. Its protein is CATRGRTGGILDTEAFF.

The genes are TRBV2 and TRBJ2-1; tentative D call: TRBD2 (5 bases). The V and J ends lost 7 bases and 7 bases respectively, with 23 bases between them. This CDR3 spans 16 amino acids. Germline V lookup: CDR1 SNHLY, CDR2 FYNNEI. The CDR3 loop reads CASTLTRGSVTNEQFF. CDR3 bases: TGTGCCAGCACCCTAACCAGAGGGTCTGTTACGAATGAGCAGTTCTTC. Looking up the rest from reference TRBV2 and TRBJ2-1 gives the full variable domain: EPEVTQTPSHQVTQMGQEVILRCVPISNHLYFYWYRQILGQKVEFLVSFYNNEISEKSEIFDDQFSVERPDGSNFTLKIRSTKLEDSAMYFCASTLTRGSVTNEQFFGPGTRLTVL.

The chain links TRBV19 to TRBJ1-5; possible D gene TRBD1, 6 bases. Trimming stripped 3 bases from V and 6 bases from J, with 21 bases between. Germline V gives CDR1 LNHDA, CDR2 SQIVND (reference sequence). The CDR3 runs 17 residues. CDR3 DNA sequence: TGTGCCAGTAGTATGGCCGGACTCAGGGGCGAGGGTCAGCCCCAGCATTTT. It yields the protein CASSMAGLRGEGQPQHF.

The chain uses TRBV5-1 and TRBJ1-1, with 8 bases that match TRBD1. CDR3 length: 13 amino acids. V shed 2 bases and J 6 bases; nucleotides not matched to a gene: 3. The germline gives CDR1 SGHRS, CDR2 YFSETQ. The CDR3 is CASSLGQGAEAFF. CDR3 sequence (DNA): TGCGCCAGCAGCTTAGGACAGGGAGCTGAAGCTTTCTTT.

A single count supports this clone. The genes are TRBV5-4 and TRBJ2-3, with TRBD2 as a possible D gene (6 bases). The CDR3 extends over 15 amino acids. CDR1 is SGHNT, CDR2 YYREEE, per germline (reference sequence). Trimming pared 2 bases from V and 2 bases from J, leaving 12 bases between. The CDR3 reads CASSLSGLVTDTQYF. For the CDR3, the DNA is TGTGCCAGCAGCTTAAGCGGGTTGGTCACAGATACGCAGTATTTT.

This clone has only one observation. This sequence joins TRBV6-6 and TRBJ2-7; D is possibly TRBD1 or TRBD2 (5 bases each). The CDR3 runs 15 residues. V lost 0 bases and J 7 bases, leaving 16 bases between the germline ends. Germline CDR1 and CDR2: MNHNY and SVGAGI (reference sequence). CDR3 DNA sequence: TGTGCCAGCAGTTACTCGGGGGTAGGCGCATGGGAGCAGTACTTC. Protein product: CASSYSGVGAWEQYF.

The gene calls are TRBV5-1 and TRBJ2-1; 13 bases match TRBD2. CDR1 and CDR2 (germline): SGHRS, YFSETQ. The CDR3 has 16 residues. The V segment lost 0 bases and the J segment 11 bases; nucleotides outside the gene matches: 8. For the CDR3, the DNA is TGCGCCAGCAGCTTGGACGGGACTAGCGGGAAAAAACAGCAGTTCTTC. Its translation is CASSLDGTSGKKQQFF.

This clone has only a few counts. The chain carries TRBV5-1 and TRBJ1-4; D perhaps matches TRBD1 (6 bases). From germline, CDR1 is SGHRS and CDR2 YFSETQ. The CDR3 has 15 residues. V gave up 0 bases and J gave up 4 bases, with 10 bases separating them. The CDR3 nucleotides read TGCGCCAGCAGCTTGGGTCACAGGGATAATGAAAAACTGTTTTTT. Amino acid sequence: CASSLGHRDNEKLFF.

V is TRBV14 and J is TRBJ2-1; 13 bases are shared with TRBD2. Per the germline V gene, CDR1 is SGHDN and CDR2 is FVKESK. J was trimmed by 5 bases and V by 4 bases; bases with no gene match: 5. This CDR3 is 16 amino acids long. CDR3 protein: CASSRGTSGNHNEQFF. The DNA for the CDR3 is TGTGCCAGCAGCCGCGGGACTAGCGGGAACCACAATGAGCAGTTCTTC.

V usage is TRBV5-1 and J usage is TRBJ2-1; weak D call: TRBD2 (7 bases). The germline V and J ends were trimmed by 6 bases and 8 bases, with 15 bases remaining between them. Looked up from germline, CDR1 is SGHRS and CDR2 is YFSETQ. This CDR3 contains 13 residues. The CDR3 loop is CASTPRGLDEQFF. CDR3 DNA sequence: TGCGCCAGCACCCCGCGGGGGCTGGATGAGCAGTTCTTC. Using reference TRBV5-1 and TRBJ2-1 for the parts outside the CDR3, the full variable domain is KAGVTQTPRYLIKTRGQQVTLSCSPISGHRSVSWYQQTPGQGLQFLFEYFSETQRNKGNFPGRFSGRQFSNSRSEMNVSTLELGDSALYLCASTPRGLDEQFFGPGTRLTVL.

The V gene is TRBV10-2, the J gene TRBJ2-3, with 11 bases identical to TRBD2. J was trimmed by 1 base and V by 4 bases; bases with no gene match: 7. CDR3 length equals 17 residues. The V gene's germline CDR1 is WSHSY and CDR2 SAAADI. This CDR3 reads CASSGKFSGGGTDTQYF. CDR3 nucleotide sequence: TGCGCCAGCAGTGGAAAATTTAGCGGGGGGGGCACAGATACGCAGTATTTT.

J is TRBJ1-5 and V is TRBV10-2, with 7 bases aligning to TRBD1. Germline lookup yields CDR1 WSHSY and CDR2 SAAADI. The CDR3 extends over 15 amino acids. The V and J ends lost 5 bases and 7 bases, in that order; junction bases with no gene match: 11. CDR3 nucleotides: TGCGCCAGCAGTCCTGAACAGGGGTTGCAACAGCCCCAGCATTTT. Residues: CASSPEQGLQQPQHF.

The chain couples TRBV19 to TRBJ1-2; tentative D call: TRBD1 (5 bases). This CDR3 has 14 residues. The germline CDR1 and CDR2 sequences are LNHDA and SQIVND (reference sequence). V was clipped by 7 bases and J by 6 bases, with 18 bases between them. CDR3 protein: CASTLRGAGHGYTF. The CDR3 DNA reads as TGTGCCAGTACGCTCCGCGGGGCGGGCCATGGCTACACCTTC.

This clone was counted between two and nine times. V usage is TRBV2 and J usage is TRBJ2-3; 9 bases are a match to TRBD1. This CDR3 is 13 amino acids long. Germline CDR1 reads SNHLY; CDR2 reads FYNNEI. V trimming: 6 bases; J trimming: 4 bases; junction bases outside the gene matches: 2. The chain's CDR3 is CASRGTGPDTQYF. For the CDR3, the DNA is TGTGCCAGCAGAGGGACAGGGCCAGATACGCAGTATTTT.

V is TRBV5-6 and J is TRBJ2-1; TRBD2 matches at 7 bases. Germline V lookup: CDR1 SGHDT, CDR2 YYEEEE. V dropped 4 bases and J dropped 7; count of bases not matched to a gene: 5. This CDR3 is built from 13 residues. The CDR3 protein is CASSVGLGNEQFF. The CDR3 bases are TGTGCCAGCAGCGTTGGACTAGGAAATGAGCAGTTCTTC.